This TCR beta chain is drawn from a study of OX40 agonist ivuxolimab in advanced cancers. In the study overall: Ivuxolimab is an agonistic anti-OX40 (CD134) antibody, and patients were treated with it. Among those enrolled, mean age was about 58 years (range roughly 20 to 80) and less than 90% were male. Patients were dosed intravenously with ivuxolimab at 0.01 to 10 mg/kg every 2 weeks.

Germline loops: CDR1 SGDLS, CDR2 YYNGEE. The CDR3 runs 16 residues. With 4 bases removed from V and 1 base from J, the gap between germline ends came to 15 bases. Details on this clone: Its antigen is not known.

Overall study findings and caveats: Researchers report that CD8+ T cells had, on average, more expanded clones than CD4+.

Data came from immunoSEQ multiplex PCR; TCRdb stores just in-frame clones and leaves some out. The sample records fewer than 45,000 clones, about 89% being singletons. The rearrangement uses TRBV9 and TRBJ2-1; D might be TRBD1 (5 bases). The TCR originated in an adult with an advanced solid tumor such as melanoma, head and neck, liver or kidney cancer. Sample: CD4+ or CD8+ T cells sorted from blood, taken in a trial of the OX40 agonist ivuxolimab. The CDR3 DNA follows: TGTGCCAGCAGCCCCCATGGGCAGGGTTCCTACAATGAGCAGTTCTTC. The encoded protein is CASSPHGQGSYNEQFF.